These 27 T cell receptor beta chains were all obtained from the same sample, sequenced in a study of CD8 T cells in Susac syndrome. Random hexamers were used to reverse transcribe about 0.5 to 1 ug of RNA. TCRdb re-called the immunoSEQ multiplex PCR reads with MiXCR, one entry per CDR3 protein. The sample consists of 70,000 to 95,000 distinct CDR3 sequences, 94% of them appearing once. The sequenced material came from CD8+ T cells from PBMCs. These TCRs come from a human donor with Susac syndrome.

The gene calls are TRBV15 and TRBJ2-6, with D unresolved. The length of the CDR3 is 16 residues. Germline CDR1 reads LNHNV; CDR2 reads YYDKDF (reference sequence). Trimming took 3 bases from V and 0 from J, leaving 9 bases between them. The CDR3: CATSSGSYSGANVLTF. DNA for the CDR3: TGTGCCACCAGCAGTGGCAGTTACTCTGGGGCCAACGTCCTGACTTTC.

The chain uses TRBV30 and TRBJ2-1, with a weak D call TRBD2 (6 bases). The length of the CDR3 is 14 residues. Trimming removed 2 bases from V and 4 bases from J, with 12 bases in between. Germline V gene sequence: CDR1 GTSNPN, CDR2 SVGIG (reference sequence). The DNA for the CDR3 is TGTGCCTGGAGTCCCCCGGAGGGATACAATGAGCAGTTCTTC. This sequence encodes CAWSPPEGYNEQFF.

The chain carries TRBV7-9 and TRBJ1-1; D may be TRBD1 (6 bases). Germline V gene data show CDR1 as SEHNR and CDR2 as FQNEAQ (reference sequence). V lost 5 bases to trimming and J lost 3 bases, with 19 bases between them. This CDR3 spans 16 amino acids. CDR3 nucleotides: TGTGCCAGCAGCGGATCACAGGGATGGTCGGACACTGAAGCTTTCTTT. This codes for CASSGSQGWSDTEAFF.

The chain couples TRBV13 to TRBJ2-7, with 7 nucleotides matching TRBD2. The germline CDR1 and CDR2 sequences are PRHDT and FYEKMQ (reference sequence). This CDR3 contains 16 residues. V lost 5 bases and J lost 4; bases outside the gene matches: 14. The CDR3 here is CASSSPSGSVKYEQYF. The DNA of the CDR3 is TGTGCCAGCAGCAGCCCTAGCGGAAGCGTCAAATACGAGCAGTACTTC.

The chain employs TRBV9 and TRBJ2-6; possible D gene TRBD1, 5 bases. The germline gives CDR1 SGDLS, CDR2 YYNGEE. CDR3 length: 17 amino acids. The V end was cut by 2 bases, the J end by 0 bases, with 12 bases between. The CDR3 region has the DNA TGTGCCAGCAGCGTGGGGCTCAGTACCTCTGGGGCCAACGTCCTGACTTTC. Translating gives CASSVGLSTSGANVLTF. The full variable domain, its missing parts supplied by reference TRBV9 and TRBJ2-6, is DSGVTQTPKHLITATGQRVTLRCSPRSGDLSVYWYQQSLDQGLQFLIQYYNGEERAKGNILERFSAQQFPDLHSELNLSSLELGDSALYFCASSVGLSTSGANVLTFGAGSRLTVL.

The chain joins TRBV30 to TRBJ2-3, with D maybe TRBD2 (7 bases). The CDR3 length is 14 residues. Germline values: CDR1 GTSNPN, CDR2 SVGIG (reference sequence). V dropped 1 base and J dropped 3 bases, with 11 bases sitting between them. The CDR3, as DNA: TGTGCCTGGAGTGGGGGGGGCGGGACAGATACGCAGTATTTT. Protein sequence: CAWSGGGGTDTQYF.

This rearrangement joins TRBV5-4 to TRBJ1-2, with D possibly TRBD1 on 5 matching bases. The CDR3 has 15 residues. V was trimmed by 3 bases and J by 7 bases, leaving 19 bases between them. Germline CDR1 SGHNT, CDR2 YYREEE (reference sequence). The CDR3 spells CASSWTPRGFSGYTF. In DNA form, the CDR3 reads TGTGCCAGCAGCTGGACCCCCCGGGGGTTTAGTGGCTACACCTTC.

This chain connects TRBV29-1 to TRBJ2-1, with TRBD2 matching over 9 bases. V lost 3 bases and J lost 6; bases outside the gene matches: 6. The CDR3 is made up of 14 amino acids. From germline, CDR1 is SQVTM and CDR2 ANQGSEA. CDR3 amino acids: CSVDRTSDLNEQFF. CDR3 DNA sequence: TGCAGCGTTGATAGGACTAGCGATCTCAATGAGCAGTTCTTC.

The chain combines TRBV5-4 with TRBJ2-1; 12 positions match TRBD2. Trimming cost V 3 bases and J 7 bases; bases outside gene matches: 5. Looked up from germline, CDR1 is SGHNT and CDR2 is YYREEE (reference sequence). The CDR3 sequence is 15 residues long. The DNA of the CDR3 is TGTGCCAGCAGCTCCGGACTAGCGGGAATAAATGAGCAGTTCTTC. Its translation is CASSSGLAGINEQFF. Looking up the rest from reference TRBV5-4 and TRBJ2-1 gives the full variable domain: ETGVTQSPTHLIKTRGQQVTLRCSSQSGHNTVSWYQQALGQGPQFIFQYYREEENGRGNFPPRFSGLQFPNYSSELNVNALELDDSALYLCASSSGLAGINEQFFGPGTRLTVL.

V and J are TRBV18 and TRBJ2-5; TRBD2 is a possible D gene (5 bases). Germline V gene lookup returns CDR1 KGHSH and CDR2 LQKENI. Trimming left V 6 bases short and J 5 bases short, with 10 bases between. CDR3 length: 12 residues. CDR3 nucleotide sequence: TGTGCCAGCTCGGCTGAGGGTGAGACCCAGTACTTC. Amino acids: CASSAEGETQYF.

The chain is built from TRBV30 and TRBJ2-1; a possible D gene is TRBD2 (5 bases). The CDR3 is 11 amino acids. Germline CDR1 GTSNPN, CDR2 SVGIG (reference sequence). The V and J ends lost 7 bases and 4 bases respectively, with 8 bases between them. The CDR3 sequence: CASRLYNEQFF. CDR3 DNA: TGTGCCTCCCGACTATACAATGAGCAGTTCTTC. The full variable domain, rest sourced from reference TRBV30 and TRBJ2-1, is SQTIHQWPATLVQPVGSPLSLECTVEGTSNPNLYWYRQAAGRGLQLLFYSVGIGQISSEVPQNLSASRPQDRQFILSSKKLLLSDSGFYLCASRLYNEQFFGPGTRLTVL.

This sequence joins TRBV28 and TRBJ2-7; D remains unclear. Germline loops: CDR1 MDHEN, CDR2 SYDVKM. This CDR3 has 10 residues. The V end was cut by 5 bases, the J end by 2 bases, with 1 base between. Here the CDR3 reads CASSTYEQYF. The CDR3 bases are TGTGCCAGCAGTACCTACGAGCAGTACTTC.

The rearrangement uses TRBV20-1 and TRBJ2-7, with 10 bases identical to TRBD2. V shed 2 bases and J 2 bases; nucleotides not matched to a gene: 6. The length of the CDR3 is 15 residues. Germline V gene lookup returns CDR1 DFQATT and CDR2 SNEGSKA (reference sequence). The CDR3 loop is CSARTGLALPYEQYF. In nucleotides, the CDR3 is TGCAGTGCTAGAACGGGACTAGCGCTACCCTACGAGCAGTACTTC.

The chain recombines TRBV4-3 with TRBJ2-5; a weak D match, TRBD1 (5 bases). The CDR3 spans 15 residues. With 1 base removed from V and 2 bases from J, the gap between germline ends came to 11 bases. Germline CDR1 LGHNA, CDR2 YSLEER. The CDR3 DNA reads TGCGCCAGCAGCCAAGTACTCAGGGAACAAGAGACCCAGTACTTC. Translating gives CASSQVLREQETQYF.

The gene calls are TRBV12-5 and TRBJ1-5; no clear D gene. The CDR3 consists of 13 residues. CDR1 is LGHNT and CDR2 is FRNRAP in the germline V gene. V lost 1 base to trimming and J lost 7 bases, with 8 bases between them. CDR3 sequence: CASGLAGEQPQHF. CDR3 nucleotides: TGTGCTAGTGGTTTGGCCGGGGAACAGCCCCAGCATTTT.

The chain carries TRBV5-1 and TRBJ1-2, with D possibly matching TRBD1 (5 bases). This CDR3 contains 17 residues. CDR1 and CDR2 from the germline V gene are SGHRS and YFSETQ. The V end was cut by 0 bases, the J end by 2 bases, with 17 bases between. The CDR3 coding sequence is TGCGCCAGCAGCTTGGAGAGGGGCAGTGGAAACAACTATGGCTACACCTTC. Its translation is CASSLERGSGNNYGYTF.

The chain employs TRBV20-1 and TRBJ2-1; weak D call: TRBD2 (5 bases). CDR3 size: 14 residues. V was trimmed by 3 bases and J by 0 bases, leaving 9 bases between them. CDR1 is DFQATT, CDR2 SNEGSKA, per germline (reference sequence). The CDR3 sequence: CSASSSRSYNEQFF. DNA of the CDR3: TGCAGTGCTAGTTCTAGCCGCTCCTACAATGAGCAGTTCTTC.

The rearrangement joins TRBV18 to TRBJ2-1, with D maybe TRBD2 (5 bases). The CDR3 is made up of 17 amino acids. Germline V CDR1 and CDR2: KGHSH, LQKENI. The ends were cut back, 3 bases at V and 2 bases at J, with 17 bases in the middle. Here the CDR3 DNA reads TGTGCCAGCTCACCCCTCGACTCATCCGGGACCTACAATGAGCAGTTCTTC. Its translation: CASSPLDSSGTYNEQFF. The full variable domain, in which reference TRBV18 and TRBJ2-1 provide the parts outside the CDR3, is NAGVMQNPRHLVRRRGQEARLRCSPMKGHSHVYWYRQLPEEGLKFMVYLQKENIIDESGMPKERFSAEFPKEGPSILRIQQVVRGDSAAYFCASSPLDSSGTYNEQFFGPGTRLTVL.

The CDR3 DNA reads as TGTGCCTGGAGCCCTGGGACGCCCAATCAGCCCCAGCATTTT. Amino acid sequence: CAWSPGTPNQPQHF. The chain uses TRBV30 and TRBJ1-5; D may be TRBD1 (5 bases). This CDR3 is built from 14 residues. Trimming took off 3 bases at V and 3 bases at J, with 12 bases between the two ends. The germline gives CDR1 GTSNPN, CDR2 SVGIG (reference sequence).

This chain connects TRBV21-1 to TRBJ1-5. TRBV21-1 constitutes a pseudogene. CDR3 size: 15 residues. This chain's CDR3 is CASSKELHSNQPQHF. The CDR3 coding sequence is TGTGCCAGCAGCAAAGAACTCCACAGCAATCAGCCCCAGCATTTT.

This clonotype was seen once. V is TRBV12-3 or TRBV12-4 and J is TRBJ2-5; TRBD2 is a possible D gene (5 bases). This CDR3 has 14 residues. V lost 3 bases to trimming and J lost 5 bases, with 13 bases between them. The CDR3 is CASSLITGMETQYF. The CDR3 DNA reads as TGTGCCAGCAGTTTGATTACCGGGATGGAGACCCAGTACTTC.

The chain employs TRBV5-4 and TRBJ1-5; no firm D call. Trimming cost V 4 bases and J 7 bases, with 15 bases left between them. Germline loops: CDR1 SGHNT, CDR2 YYREEE (reference sequence). CDR3 length: 14 amino acids. The CDR3 nucleotides are TGTGCCAGCAGCGGAAGCCCCGACGTACAGCCCCAGCATTTT. Translating it yields CASSGSPDVQPQHF.

The chain has TRBV9 and TRBJ2-2, with a possible D match to TRBD2 (5 bases). Germline CDR1 reads SGDLS; CDR2 reads YYNGEE. Between the trimmed V and J ends, which lost 0 bases and 7 bases, there was a span of 7 bases. The CDR3 runs to 13 residues. CDR3 amino acids: CASSVGAGGELFF. The CDR3 DNA is TGTGCCAGCAGCGTAGGTGCGGGCGGGGAGCTGTTTTTT.

The DNA of the CDR3 is TGTGCCAGCAGTCTGACTGGGGGGGATACGCAGTATTTT. This translates into CASSLTGGDTQYF. The chain couples TRBV11-2 to TRBJ2-3, with D tentatively TRBD2 (6 bases). Germline CDR1 reads SGHAT; CDR2 reads FQNNGV. V gave up 6 bases and J gave up 6 bases, with 13 bases separating them. The CDR3 has 13 residues.

The chain carries TRBV7-9 and TRBJ2-5; D is ambiguous. The germline V and J ends were trimmed by 7 bases and 3 bases, with 0 bases remaining between them. Germline V gene sequence: CDR1 SEHNR, CDR2 FQNEAQ (reference sequence). The CDR3 totals 9 residues. In DNA form, the CDR3 reads TGTGCCAGCAAAGAGACCCAGTACTTC. Translating gives CASKETQYF.

This chain connects TRBV13 to TRBJ1-5, with 10 bases lining up with TRBD1. Germline CDR1 PRHDT, CDR2 FYEKMQ (reference sequence). V trimming: 2 bases; J trimming: 9 bases; junction bases outside the gene matches: 7. The CDR3 is 15 residues long. CDR3 loop: CASSLSGQGYRPQHF. For the CDR3, the DNA is TGTGCCAGCAGCTTATCGGGACAGGGGTATAGGCCCCAGCATTTT.

The V call is TRBV29-1, the J call TRBJ2-5; D unresolved. This CDR3 has 16 residues. Trimming took off 0 bases at V and 1 base at J, with 15 bases between the two ends. In germline, CDR1 is SQVTM, CDR2 ANQGSEA. The CDR3 reads CSVEEQAQPIQETQYF. Here the CDR3 DNA reads TGCAGCGTTGAAGAGCAGGCACAACCAATCCAAGAGACCCAGTACTTC.